Listed below are T cell receptor beta chains from one sample, sequenced in a study of T cell clones after liver transplantation. TCRdb's table, derived via immunoSEQ multiplex PCR, lists solely in-frame clones and lacks some. The sample carries around 110,000 clones, over 75% recorded once. Sequenced material: CD4+ T cells from blood, taken 12 months after liver transplant. The receptors here all came from a human patient who received a liver transplant. T cells may partly derive from the graft donor. CDR3s include the opening cysteine and the closing phenylalanine or tryptophan. Each record gives: CDR3 length, V gene, J gene, D gene, clone size, CDR3 DNA, CDR3 protein. D genes are given only for firm matches. Clone size is stated in some rows and not others, as once, few, many or a class when expanded.

cdr3_length: 15; v_call: TRBV11-3; j_call: TRBJ2-7; d_call: TRBD2; clone_size: .; cdr3_nt: TGTGCCAGCAGCCGTCGGAGCGGGAGTAAAGACGAGCAGTACTTC; cdr3_aa: CASSRRSGSKDEQYF
cdr3_length: 17; v_call: TRBV10-1; j_call: TRBJ1-2; d_call: TRBD1; clone_size: .; cdr3_nt: TGCGCCAGCATTTCAGACGGGACAGGGGTCGGAATCGAGGGCTACACCTTC; cdr3_aa: CASISDGTGVGIEGYTF
cdr3_length: 15; v_call: TRBV27; j_call: TRBJ2-2; d_call: .; clone_size: .; cdr3_nt: TGTGCCAGCAGTTTTGCAGGCTCGAACACCGGGGAGCTGTTTTTT; cdr3_aa: CASSFAGSNTGELFF
cdr3_length: 17; v_call: TRBV4-2; j_call: TRBJ2-7; d_call: TRBD2; clone_size: .; cdr3_nt: TGTGCCAGCAGCCTGACTAGCGGGAGGGCCGGCGCCTACGAGCAGTACTTC; cdr3_aa: CASSLTSGRAGAYEQYF
cdr3_length: 15; v_call: TRBV11-2; j_call: TRBJ2-7; d_call: TRBD2; clone_size: .; cdr3_nt: TGTGCCAGCAGCCCACCGACTAGCAGAGCCTACGAGCAGTACTTC; cdr3_aa: CASSPPTSRAYEQYF
cdr3_length: 12; v_call: TRBV18; j_call: TRBJ1-4; d_call: .; clone_size: once; cdr3_nt: TGTGCCAGCTCACCGGAAGATGAAAAACTGTTTTTT; cdr3_aa: CASSPEDEKLFF
cdr3_length: 15; v_call: TRBV5-1; j_call: TRBJ2-5; d_call: TRBD2; clone_size: once; cdr3_nt: TGCGCCAGCAGCTTGGGCCTAGCGGTGCAAGAGACCCAGTACTTC; cdr3_aa: CASSLGLAVQETQYF
cdr3_length: 14; v_call: TRBV5-4; j_call: TRBJ1-1; d_call: .; clone_size: .; cdr3_nt: TGTGCCAGCAGCTTGTCCGGGGGAAGGACTGAAGCTTTCTTT; cdr3_aa: CASSLSGGRTEAFF
cdr3_length: 15; v_call: TRBV13; j_call: TRBJ2-1; d_call: TRBD2; clone_size: .; cdr3_nt: TGTGCCAGCAGCTTGTGGACTAGCGGGAACAATGAGCAGTTCTTC; cdr3_aa: CASSLWTSGNNEQFF
cdr3_length: 12; v_call: TRBV29-1; j_call: TRBJ2-2; d_call: .; clone_size: .; cdr3_nt: TGCAGCGTCCAAAGTGGTACCGGGGAGCTGTTTTTT; cdr3_aa: CSVQSGTGELFF
cdr3_length: 14; v_call: TRBV5-1; j_call: TRBJ2-6; d_call: .; clone_size: .; cdr3_nt: TGCGCCAGCGCCGAAGACTCTGGGGCCAACGTCCTGACTTTC; cdr3_aa: CASAEDSGANVLTF
cdr3_length: 15; v_call: TRBV29-1; j_call: TRBJ2-1; d_call: TRBD2; clone_size: .; cdr3_nt: TGCAGCGTTGAATTAGCGGGAGGGCCTAGGCCGGCGCAGTTCTTC; cdr3_aa: CSVELAGGPRPAQFF
cdr3_length: 14; v_call: TRBV19; j_call: TRBJ2-5; d_call: .; clone_size: once; cdr3_nt: TGTGCCAGTAGCCCCGGGACCTTCCAAGAGACCCAGTACTTC; cdr3_aa: CASSPGTFQETQYF
cdr3_length: 14; v_call: TRBV7-9; j_call: TRBJ2-7; d_call: .; clone_size: .; cdr3_nt: TGTGCCAGCAGCAGTAGGGACTCCTCCTACGAGCAGTACTTC; cdr3_aa: CASSSRDSSYEQYF
cdr3_length: 17; v_call: TRBV7-2; j_call: TRBJ2-1; d_call: TRBD2; clone_size: .; cdr3_nt: TGTGCCAGCAGCTTAGAGGTGCGGCTAGCGGGACAAAATGAGCAGTTCTTC; cdr3_aa: CASSLEVRLAGQNEQFF
cdr3_length: 13; v_call: TRBV2; j_call: TRBJ2-1; d_call: .; clone_size: .; cdr3_nt: TGTGCCAGCAGTGGAGGACTAACAATCGAGCAGTTCTTC; cdr3_aa: CASSGGLTIEQFF
cdr3_length: 14; v_call: TRBV5-1; j_call: TRBJ2-5; d_call: TRBD1; clone_size: .; cdr3_nt: TGCGCCAGCAGCCTAGGACAGGGGAGGAAGACCCAGTACTTC; cdr3_aa: CASSLGQGRKTQYF
cdr3_length: 15; v_call: TRBV12-5; j_call: TRBJ2-2; d_call: TRBD1; clone_size: .; cdr3_nt: TGTGCTAGTGGGCCAGGGGGCGCGAACACCGGGGAGCTGTTTTTT; cdr3_aa: CASGPGGANTGELFF
cdr3_length: 15; v_call: TRBV9; j_call: TRBJ1-2; d_call: .; clone_size: .; cdr3_nt: TGTGCCAGCAGCGTAGCCTGGGGCGCCAACTATGGCTACACCTTC; cdr3_aa: CASSVAWGANYGYTF
cdr3_length: 15; v_call: TRBV9; j_call: TRBJ2-7; d_call: .; clone_size: .; cdr3_nt: TGTGCCAGCAGCGTAGAACCTGGGGGATCCTACGAGCAGTACTTC; cdr3_aa: CASSVEPGGSYEQYF
cdr3_length: 14; v_call: TRBV7-2; j_call: TRBJ2-2; d_call: .; clone_size: .; cdr3_nt: TGTGCCAGCAGCTTAGGGGCCTACACCGGGGAGCTGTTTTTT; cdr3_aa: CASSLGAYTGELFF
cdr3_length: 17; v_call: TRBV5-5; j_call: TRBJ2-1; d_call: .; clone_size: .; cdr3_nt: TGTGCCAGCAGCCCGCTCATCGACAGGACCCGTTACAATGAGCAGTTCTTC; cdr3_aa: CASSPLIDRTRYNEQFF
cdr3_length: 14; v_call: TRBV6-1; j_call: TRBJ2-5; d_call: TRBD2; clone_size: .; cdr3_nt: TGTGCCAGCAGTGAACTGACTAGCTCAGAGACCCAGTACTTC; cdr3_aa: CASSELTSSETQYF
cdr3_length: 15; v_call: TRBV27; j_call: TRBJ1-5; d_call: .; clone_size: .; cdr3_nt: TGTGCCAGCAGTCGGACAGCCCTAGGGAATCAGCCCCAGCATTTT; cdr3_aa: CASSRTALGNQPQHF
cdr3_length: 16; v_call: TRBV19; j_call: TRBJ2-3; d_call: TRBD2; clone_size: .; cdr3_nt: TGTGCCAGTAGTTTAGGGACTAGCGGAAGCACAGATACGCAGTATTTT; cdr3_aa: CASSLGTSGSTDTQYF
cdr3_length: 16; v_call: TRBV7-8; j_call: TRBJ2-3; d_call: TRBD1; clone_size: .; cdr3_nt: TGTGCCAGCAGCTCGGATGGGACAGGGGATTGGAATACGCAGTATTTT; cdr3_aa: CASSSDGTGDWNTQYF
cdr3_length: 12; v_call: TRBV10-3; j_call: TRBJ2-1; d_call: .; clone_size: few; cdr3_nt: TGTGCCATCAGTGAGTCGAGGGATGAGCAGTTCTTC; cdr3_aa: CAISESRDEQFF
cdr3_length: 15; v_call: TRBV29-1; j_call: TRBJ2-3; d_call: TRBD1; clone_size: .; cdr3_nt: TGCAGCGTTGGGAGACAGGGGGCGGGTACAGATACGCAGTATTTT; cdr3_aa: CSVGRQGAGTDTQYF
cdr3_length: 13; v_call: TRBV4-1; j_call: TRBJ2-1; d_call: .; clone_size: .; cdr3_nt: TGCGCCAGCAGCCAAGCGGCCTCGACTAAGCAGTTCTTC; cdr3_aa: CASSQAASTKQFF
cdr3_length: 15; v_call: TRBV19; j_call: TRBJ2-6; d_call: .; clone_size: .; cdr3_nt: TGTGCCAGTAGTATCGAGGGAACTGGGGCCAACGTCCTGACTTTC; cdr3_aa: CASSIEGTGANVLTF
cdr3_length: 11; v_call: TRBV2; j_call: TRBJ1-1; d_call: .; clone_size: .; cdr3_nt: TGTGCCAGCAGTTACGACATTGAAGCTTTCTTT; cdr3_aa: CASSYDIEAFF
cdr3_length: 12; v_call: TRBV30; j_call: TRBJ1-5; d_call: .; clone_size: .; cdr3_nt: TGTGCCTGGAGTCCGAATAATCAGCCCCAGCATTTT; cdr3_aa: CAWSPNNQPQHF
cdr3_length: 14; v_call: TRBV9; j_call: TRBJ2-5; d_call: TRBD2; clone_size: .; cdr3_nt: TGTGCCAGCAGCCTCGGGACCGGGGGGGAGACCCAGTACTTC; cdr3_aa: CASSLGTGGETQYF
cdr3_length: 11; v_call: TRBV20-1; j_call: TRBJ2-3; d_call: .; clone_size: .; cdr3_nt: TGCAGTGCTAGAGGAACAGATACGCAGTATTTT; cdr3_aa: CSARGTDTQYF
cdr3_length: 15; v_call: TRBV5-1; j_call: TRBJ2-2; d_call: .; clone_size: .; cdr3_nt: TGCGCCAGCAGCTTTGGGCCGGGGAACACCGGGGAGCTGTTTTTT; cdr3_aa: CASSFGPGNTGELFF
cdr3_length: 13; v_call: TRBV5-1; j_call: TRBJ1-2; d_call: .; clone_size: .; cdr3_nt: TGCGCCAGCAGCTTGGCCGGCAGGGGAGGCTACACCTTC; cdr3_aa: CASSLAGRGGYTF
cdr3_length: 13; v_call: TRBV5-1; j_call: TRBJ2-3; d_call: .; clone_size: .; cdr3_nt: TGCGCCACCATGGAGGGGGAGTCAGATACGCAGTATTTT; cdr3_aa: CATMEGESDTQYF
cdr3_length: 14; v_call: TRBV9; j_call: TRBJ1-1; d_call: .; clone_size: .; cdr3_nt: TGTGCCAGCAGCGCCTCAGGGTGGAACACTGAAGCTTTCTTT; cdr3_aa: CASSASGWNTEAFF
cdr3_length: 14; v_call: TRBV5-4; j_call: TRBJ1-1; d_call: .; clone_size: .; cdr3_nt: TGTGCCAGCAGCTTGTCTGGCGGGGGACGGGAAGCTTTCTTT; cdr3_aa: CASSLSGGGREAFF
cdr3_length: 13; v_call: TRBV10-3; j_call: TRBJ2-7; d_call: TRBD2; clone_size: .; cdr3_nt: TGTGCCTCGCAAGCGGGAGGTGCCTACGAGCAGTACTTC; cdr3_aa: CASQAGGAYEQYF
cdr3_length: 16; v_call: TRBV5-4; j_call: TRBJ2-2; d_call: .; clone_size: .; cdr3_nt: TGTGCCAGCAGCTTGACGGAACTGGCGAACACCGGGGAGCTGTTTTTT; cdr3_aa: CASSLTELANTGELFF
cdr3_length: 15; v_call: TRBV5-1; j_call: TRBJ2-1; d_call: .; clone_size: once; cdr3_nt: TGCGCCAGCAGCTTGGAGAGACTAGGTGGTAGTGAGCAGTTCTTC; cdr3_aa: CASSLERLGGSEQFF
cdr3_length: 13; v_call: TRBV6-1; j_call: TRBJ1-4; d_call: .; clone_size: .; cdr3_nt: TGTGCCAGCGGGCGGCTCTCGTATGAAAAACTGTTTTTT; cdr3_aa: CASGRLSYEKLFF
cdr3_length: 15; v_call: TRBV6-5; j_call: TRBJ2-5; d_call: .; clone_size: .; cdr3_nt: TGTGCCAGCAGTTACTCGAGATCGCGGCCCGGGGCCCAGTACTTC; cdr3_aa: CASSYSRSRPGAQYF
cdr3_length: 15; v_call: TRBV5-6; j_call: TRBJ1-5; d_call: TRBD1; clone_size: .; cdr3_nt: TGTGCCAGCAGCTTGGGGGGACAGGGTGGACAGCCCCAGCATTTT; cdr3_aa: CASSLGGQGGQPQHF
cdr3_length: 13; v_call: TRBV2; j_call: TRBJ2-7; d_call: .; clone_size: .; cdr3_nt: TGTGCCAGCAGTGGAGGGGGAGGCAACGAGCAGTACTTC; cdr3_aa: CASSGGGGNEQYF
cdr3_length: 16; v_call: TRBV5-1; j_call: TRBJ2-1; d_call: .; clone_size: once; cdr3_nt: TGCGCCAGCAGCTTGGACGGAGACGGGGCCTACAATGAGCAGTTCTTC; cdr3_aa: CASSLDGDGAYNEQFF
cdr3_length: 16; v_call: TRBV5-1; j_call: TRBJ2-3; d_call: TRBD2; clone_size: .; cdr3_nt: TGCGCCAGCAGCTGGGGACTAGCGACTAGCACAGATACGCAGTATTTT; cdr3_aa: CASSWGLATSTDTQYF
cdr3_length: 17; v_call: TRBV11-3; j_call: TRBJ2-7; d_call: TRBD1; clone_size: .; cdr3_nt: TGTGCCAGCAGCTCAACTCTCACAGGGGGCGATTCCTACGAGCAGTACTTC; cdr3_aa: CASSSTLTGGDSYEQYF
cdr3_length: 13; v_call: TRBV6-5; j_call: TRBJ2-5; d_call: .; clone_size: .; cdr3_nt: TGTGCCAGCAGAAGCCTCCCAGAAGAGACCCAGTACTTC; cdr3_aa: CASRSLPEETQYF
cdr3_length: 17; v_call: TRBV2; j_call: TRBJ2-7; d_call: TRBD2; clone_size: .; cdr3_nt: TGTGCCAGCAGCGACCTCCGACTAGCGGGAGGGTCCTACGAGCAGTACTTC; cdr3_aa: CASSDLRLAGGSYEQYF
cdr3_length: 13; v_call: TRBV5-8; j_call: TRBJ2-5; d_call: .; clone_size: .; cdr3_nt: TGTGCCAGCAGCTTTGACAGACAAGAGACCCAGTACTTC; cdr3_aa: CASSFDRQETQYF
cdr3_length: 14; v_call: TRBV7-9; j_call: TRBJ2-4; d_call: TRBD1; clone_size: .; cdr3_nt: TGTGCCAGCAGCTTAACGACAGGGGCAGACATTCAGTACTTC; cdr3_aa: CASSLTTGADIQYF
cdr3_length: 14; v_call: TRBV11-1; j_call: TRBJ2-1; d_call: .; clone_size: .; cdr3_nt: TGTGCCAGCAGCTTCCGGGCCGCGCGGAATGAGCAGTTCTTC; cdr3_aa: CASSFRAARNEQFF
cdr3_length: 15; v_call: TRBV19; j_call: TRBJ1-1; d_call: .; clone_size: .; cdr3_nt: TGTGCCAGTAGTATTCGACGGGACTGGAACACTGAAGCTTTCTTT; cdr3_aa: CASSIRRDWNTEAFF